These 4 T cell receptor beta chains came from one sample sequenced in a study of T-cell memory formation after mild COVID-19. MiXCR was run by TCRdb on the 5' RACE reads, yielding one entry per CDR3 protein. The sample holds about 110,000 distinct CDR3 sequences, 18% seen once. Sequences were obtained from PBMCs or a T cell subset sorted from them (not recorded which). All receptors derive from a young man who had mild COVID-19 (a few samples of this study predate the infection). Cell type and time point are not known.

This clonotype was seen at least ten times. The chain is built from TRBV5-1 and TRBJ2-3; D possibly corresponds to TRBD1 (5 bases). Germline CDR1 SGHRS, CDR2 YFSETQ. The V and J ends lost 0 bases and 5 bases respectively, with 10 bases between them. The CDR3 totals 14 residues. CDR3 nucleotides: TGCGCCAGCAGCTTGGAAGGGGCAGAAGATACGCAGTATTTT. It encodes CASSLEGAEDTQYF.

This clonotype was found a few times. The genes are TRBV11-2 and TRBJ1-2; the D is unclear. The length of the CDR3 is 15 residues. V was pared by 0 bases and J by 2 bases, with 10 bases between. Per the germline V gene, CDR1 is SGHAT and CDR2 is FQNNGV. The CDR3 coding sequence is TGTGCCAGCAGCTTAGATTGGGGAGTGAACTATGGCTACACCTTC. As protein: CASSLDWGVNYGYTF.

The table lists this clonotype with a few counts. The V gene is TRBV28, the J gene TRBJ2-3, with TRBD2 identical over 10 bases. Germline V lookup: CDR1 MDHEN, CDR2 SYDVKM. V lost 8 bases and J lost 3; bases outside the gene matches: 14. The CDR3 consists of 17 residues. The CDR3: CASPPASGGYNTDTQYF. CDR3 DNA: TGTGCCAGCCCGCCCGCTAGCGGGGGTTATAATACAGATACGCAGTATTTT.

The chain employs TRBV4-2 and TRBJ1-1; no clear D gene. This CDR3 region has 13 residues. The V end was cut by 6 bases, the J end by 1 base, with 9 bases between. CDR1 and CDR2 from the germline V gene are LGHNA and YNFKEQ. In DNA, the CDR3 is TGTGCCAGCAGTCGCCCAGAGAACACTGAAGCTTTCTTT. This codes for CASSRPENTEAFF.